Listed here is a single TCR beta chain. The sample is drawn from a study of T cells in tuberculosis. Turning to the study itself: T cells were selected with CD1B tetramers loaded with glucose monomycolate.

Thawed, overnight-rested PBMC were stained with GMM-loaded CD1B tetramer, viability dye and anti-CD3, then sorted. C32 glucose monomycolate from Rhodococcus equi was loaded onto the CD1B tetramers. No alpha-beta pairing information exists for these sequences. TCRdb's copy holds only in-frame clones and misses some; the assay was immunoSEQ multiplex PCR. This sample carries 55,000 to 65,000 clones, about 86% of them seen once, and the ten largest clones take 9.5% to 15%. Per the germline V gene, CDR1 is SGHAT and CDR2 is FQNNGV. The CDR3 contains 15 residues. V was trimmed by 6 bases and J by 1 base, leaving 15 bases between them.

The sequence came from an adult woman with latent tuberculosis. The chain uses TRBV11-2 and TRBJ1-1; TRBD1 might be the D (5 bases). Sequenced material: CD1b-GMM tetramer-negative cells sorted from PBMCs. The CDR3 DNA sequence: TGTGCCAGCAGGTCCATCGGGGGTAGGAACACTGAAGCTTTCTTT. Its translation: CASRSIGGRNTEAFF.